Listed here are 10 T cell receptor beta chains from one sample, sequenced in a study of cytomegalovirus exposure and HLA in healthy donors. Amplification used 60 Vbeta primers and 13 Jbeta primers. Measured with immunoSEQ multiplex PCR; TCRdb has only the in-frame clones, and not every one. The sample lists 90,000 to 140,000 clones; 10% to 15% were seen once. The specimen sequenced was PBMCs. The receptors come from a man aged 35 to 55 in good health and CMV-seropositive.

V is TRBV29-1 and J is TRBJ2-7, with 8 bases identical to TRBD1. Germline-derived CDR1 and CDR2 are SQVTM and ANQGSEA. After removal of 4 bases from V and 2 bases from J, the junction contained 7 bases not matched to a gene. The CDR3 totals 14 residues. CDR3 protein: CSVVGRGRTYEQYF. The CDR3, as DNA: TGCAGCGTTGTAGGCAGGGGGCGCACCTACGAGCAGTACTTC.

The V call is TRBV5-5, the J call TRBJ2-7; D might be TRBD1 (6 bases). The CDR3 sequence is 15 residues long. Germline loops: CDR1 SGHKS, CDR2 YYEKEE (reference sequence). V was pared by 5 bases and J by 1 base, with 16 bases between. The CDR3 DNA follows: TGTGCCAGCAGTATCCAGACAGGCTTGTCCTACGAGCAGTACTTC. Its protein is CASSIQTGLSYEQYF.

The chain carries TRBV12-5 and TRBJ2-2, with a possible D match to TRBD1 (6 bases). Germline loops: CDR1 LGHNT, CDR2 FRNRAP. This CDR3 has 15 residues. Trimming shortened V by 1 base and J by 0 bases, and 6 bases separated the two germline ends. In DNA form, the CDR3 reads TGTGCTAGTGGTTTGGCAGGGGCGAACACCGGGGAGCTGTTTTTT. It encodes CASGLAGANTGELFF. The full variable domain, with the rest looked up from reference TRBV12-5 and TRBJ2-2, is DARVTQTPRHKVTEMGQEVTMRCQPILGHNTVFWYRQTMMQGLELLAYFRNRAPLDDSGMPKDRFSAEMPDATLATLKIQPSEPRDSAVYFCASGLAGANTGELFFGEGSRLTVL.

V and J are TRBV25-1 and TRBJ1-1, with a possible D match to TRBD1 (5 bases). The CDR3 covers 15 residues. Germline values: CDR1 MGHDK, CDR2 SYGVNS. V was clipped by 3 bases and J by 5 bases, with 16 bases between them. The CDR3 nucleotides read TGTGCCAGCAGTGACCCCGGACCCCGGGGGACTGAAGCTTTCTTT. This codes for CASSDPGPRGTEAFF.

The table lists this clone with a few counts. The CDR3 DNA reads as TGCGCCAGCAGCGTAGGGACTAGCGGGAGTATCGCAGATACGCAGTATTTT. Amino acids: CASSVGTSGSIADTQYF. V and J are TRBV5-1 and TRBJ2-3, with 14 bases fitting TRBD2. V lost 4 bases, J lost 4 bases, and 8 bases stayed unmatched. The CDR3 totals 17 residues. From germline, CDR1 is SGHRS and CDR2 YFSETQ. The complete variable domain, with remaining parts taken from reference TRBV5-1 and TRBJ2-3, reads KAGVTQTPRYLIKTRGQQVTLSCSPISGHRSVSWYQQTPGQGLQFLFEYFSETQRNKGNFPGRFSGRQFSNSRSEMNVSTLELGDSALYLCASSVGTSGSIADTQYFGPGTRLTVL.

This chain connects TRBV19 to TRBJ2-2; 10 bases line up with TRBD2. The CDR3 sequence is 18 residues long. J was trimmed by 8 bases and V by 7 bases; bases with no gene match: 19. Germline V lookup: CDR1 LNHDA, CDR2 SQIVND (reference sequence). The CDR3, as DNA: TGTGCCAGTAACCCCTCGGAGGGGCTAGCGGGAGTAGCAGGGGAGCTGTTTTTT. It yields the protein CASNPSEGLAGVAGELFF.

V and J are TRBV27 and TRBJ2-1; D might be TRBD2 (6 bases). The CDR3 runs to 16 residues. V was cut by 8 bases and J by 1 base, with 18 bases left in between. Germline V gene data show CDR1 as MNHEY and CDR2 as SMNVEV (reference sequence). This chain's CDR3 is CASLGGTPRSYNEQFF. The CDR3 DNA is TGTGCCAGCTTAGGCGGGACTCCGAGATCCTACAATGAGCAGTTCTTC.

This chain uses TRBV5-4 with TRBJ2-7, with a possible D match to TRBD2 (5 bases). The length of the CDR3 is 13 residues. Germline V lookup: CDR1 SGHNT, CDR2 YYREEE (reference sequence). With 5 bases removed from V and 12 bases from J, the gap between germline ends came to 21 bases. CDR3 protein: CASRPGLNPLWYF. DNA of the CDR3: TGTGCCAGCAGACCCGGACTCAACCCCCTGTGGTACTTC.

This sequence joins TRBV27 and TRBJ2-7; TRBD1 might be the D (6 bases). V dropped 5 bases and J dropped 6 bases, with 11 bases sitting between them. The CDR3 is 12 amino acids. Per germline, CDR1 MNHEY and CDR2 SMNVEV (reference sequence). The CDR3 loop is CASSTGITEQYF. The CDR3 DNA follows: TGTGCCAGCAGTACAGGGATAACCGAGCAGTACTTC.

CDR3 nucleotide sequence: TGCGCCAGCAGCTTCTCTTTATCAGCGGGATCTGAACCCTCCTACGAGCAGTACTTC. It translates to CASSFSLSAGSEPSYEQYF. The J gene is TRBJ2-7, the V gene TRBV5-1; 7 nucleotides agree with TRBD2. The junction had 17 bases not matched to a gene; V was cut back by 2 bases and J by 0 bases. The CDR3 contains 19 residues. Per germline, CDR1 SGHRS and CDR2 YFSETQ.